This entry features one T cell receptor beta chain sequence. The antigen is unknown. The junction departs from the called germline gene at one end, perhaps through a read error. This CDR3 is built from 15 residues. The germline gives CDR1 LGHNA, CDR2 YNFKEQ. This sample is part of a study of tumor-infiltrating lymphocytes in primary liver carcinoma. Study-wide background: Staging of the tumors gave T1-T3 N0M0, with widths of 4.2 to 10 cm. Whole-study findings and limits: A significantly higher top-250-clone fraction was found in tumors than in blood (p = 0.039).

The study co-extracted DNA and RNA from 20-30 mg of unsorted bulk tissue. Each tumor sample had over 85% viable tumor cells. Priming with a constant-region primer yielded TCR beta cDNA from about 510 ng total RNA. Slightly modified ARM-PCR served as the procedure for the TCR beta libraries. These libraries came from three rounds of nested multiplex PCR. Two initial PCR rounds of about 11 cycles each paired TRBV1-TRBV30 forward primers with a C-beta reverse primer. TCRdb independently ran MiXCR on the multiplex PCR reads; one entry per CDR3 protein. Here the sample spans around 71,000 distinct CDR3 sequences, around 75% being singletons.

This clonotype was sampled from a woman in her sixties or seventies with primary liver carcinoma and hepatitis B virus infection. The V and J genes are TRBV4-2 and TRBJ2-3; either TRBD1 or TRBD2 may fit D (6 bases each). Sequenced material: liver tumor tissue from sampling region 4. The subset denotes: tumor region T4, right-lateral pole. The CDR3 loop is CAGSQGGLAEGTQYF. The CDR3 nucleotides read TGTGCCGGCAGTCAAGGGGGACTGGCCGAAGGTACACAGTATTTT.